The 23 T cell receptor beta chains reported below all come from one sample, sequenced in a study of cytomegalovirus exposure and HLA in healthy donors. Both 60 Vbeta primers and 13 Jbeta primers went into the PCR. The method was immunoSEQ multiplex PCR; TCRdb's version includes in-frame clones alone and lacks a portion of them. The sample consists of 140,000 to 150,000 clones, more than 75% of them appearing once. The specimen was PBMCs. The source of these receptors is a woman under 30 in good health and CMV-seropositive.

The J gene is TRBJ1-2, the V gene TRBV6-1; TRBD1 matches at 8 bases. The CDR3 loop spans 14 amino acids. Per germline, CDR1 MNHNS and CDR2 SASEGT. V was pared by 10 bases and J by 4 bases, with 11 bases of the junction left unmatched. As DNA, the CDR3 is TGTGCCATCCATTTGACAGGGGTGACCTATGGCTACACCTTC. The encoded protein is CAIHLTGVTYGYTF.

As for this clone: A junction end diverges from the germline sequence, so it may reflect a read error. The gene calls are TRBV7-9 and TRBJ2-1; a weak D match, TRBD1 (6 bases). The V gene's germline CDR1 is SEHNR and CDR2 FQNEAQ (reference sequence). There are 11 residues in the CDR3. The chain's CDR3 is CSSSLQGPQFF. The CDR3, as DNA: TGTTCCAGCAGCTTACAGGGCCCTCAGTTCTTC.

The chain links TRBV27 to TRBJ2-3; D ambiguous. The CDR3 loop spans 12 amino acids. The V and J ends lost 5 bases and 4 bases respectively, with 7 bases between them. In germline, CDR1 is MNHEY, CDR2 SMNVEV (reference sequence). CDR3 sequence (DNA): TGTGCCAGCAGTCGAACGGCAGATACGCAGTATTTT. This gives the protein CASSRTADTQYF.

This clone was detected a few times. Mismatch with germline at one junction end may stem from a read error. The CDR3 DNA is TGTGCCAGCAGTCAAGCCCGACAGGGCAAGGGGGTGAGCTCCTACGAGCAGTACTTC. Translating it yields CASSQARQGKGVSSYEQYF. The genes are TRBV2 and TRBJ2-7, with 7 bases aligning to TRBD1. CDR1 and CDR2 from the germline V gene are SNHLY and FYNNEI. The CDR3 length is 19 residues.

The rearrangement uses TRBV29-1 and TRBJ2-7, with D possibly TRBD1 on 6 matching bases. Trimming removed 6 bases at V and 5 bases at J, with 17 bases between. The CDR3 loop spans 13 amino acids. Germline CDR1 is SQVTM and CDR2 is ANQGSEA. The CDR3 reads CSVDLGQGNEQYF. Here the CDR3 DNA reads TGCAGCGTGGACCTCGGGCAGGGGAACGAGCAGTACTTC.

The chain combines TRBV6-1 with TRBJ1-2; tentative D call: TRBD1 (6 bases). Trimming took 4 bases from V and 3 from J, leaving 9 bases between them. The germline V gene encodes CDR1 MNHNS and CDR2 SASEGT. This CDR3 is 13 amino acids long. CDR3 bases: TGTGCCAGCAGTGCGACAGGAGACTATGGCTACACCTTC. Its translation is CASSATGDYGYTF.

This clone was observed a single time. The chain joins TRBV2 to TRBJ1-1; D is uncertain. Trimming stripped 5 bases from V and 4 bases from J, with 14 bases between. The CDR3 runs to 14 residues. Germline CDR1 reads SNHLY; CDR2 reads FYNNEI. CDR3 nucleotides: TGTGCCAGCAGTAGCACCTTTGGCGGCACTGAAGCTTTCTTT. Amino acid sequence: CASSSTFGGTEAFF.

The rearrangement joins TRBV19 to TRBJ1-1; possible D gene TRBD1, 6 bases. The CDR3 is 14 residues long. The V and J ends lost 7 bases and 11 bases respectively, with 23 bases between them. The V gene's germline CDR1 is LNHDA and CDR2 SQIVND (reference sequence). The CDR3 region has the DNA TGTGCCAGTACCCCTCCGGACAGACTGGGGGAGGCTTTCTTT. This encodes CASTPPDRLGEAFF.

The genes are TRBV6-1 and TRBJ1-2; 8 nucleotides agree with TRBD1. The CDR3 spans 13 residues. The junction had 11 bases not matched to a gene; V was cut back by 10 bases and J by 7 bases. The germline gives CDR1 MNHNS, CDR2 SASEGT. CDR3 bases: TGTGCCAATTCACAGGGGGGGATCGGTGGCTACACCTTC. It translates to CANSQGGIGGYTF.

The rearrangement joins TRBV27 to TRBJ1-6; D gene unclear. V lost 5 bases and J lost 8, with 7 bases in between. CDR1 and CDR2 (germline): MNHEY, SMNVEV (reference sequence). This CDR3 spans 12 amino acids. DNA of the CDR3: TGTGCCAGCAGTAAGGAGGATTCACCCCTCCACTTT. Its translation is CASSKEDSPLHF.

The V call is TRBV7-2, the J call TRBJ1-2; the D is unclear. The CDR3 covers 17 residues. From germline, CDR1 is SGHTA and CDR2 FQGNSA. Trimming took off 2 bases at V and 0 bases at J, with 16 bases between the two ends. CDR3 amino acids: CASSLPNTGSANYGYTF. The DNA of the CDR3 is TGTGCCAGCAGCTTACCAAACACCGGGAGCGCTAACTATGGCTACACCTTC.

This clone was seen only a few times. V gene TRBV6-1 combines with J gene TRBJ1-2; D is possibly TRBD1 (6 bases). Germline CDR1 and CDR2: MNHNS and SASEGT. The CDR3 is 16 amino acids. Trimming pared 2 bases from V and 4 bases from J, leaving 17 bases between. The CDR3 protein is CASSENRAGRGYGYTF. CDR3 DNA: TGTGCCAGCAGTGAAAATAGGGCCGGCAGGGGCTATGGCTACACCTTC.

CDR3 coding DNA: TGCGCCAGCAGCCAAGAAGGGGGGGACCAAATCTATGGCTACACCTTC. As protein: CASSQEGGDQIYGYTF. The V and J genes are TRBV4-1 and TRBJ1-2; maybe TRBD1 (6 bases). Germline lookup yields CDR1 MGHRA and CDR2 YSYEKL. The length of the CDR3 is 16 residues. With 0 bases removed from V and 4 bases from J, the gap between germline ends came to 15 bases.

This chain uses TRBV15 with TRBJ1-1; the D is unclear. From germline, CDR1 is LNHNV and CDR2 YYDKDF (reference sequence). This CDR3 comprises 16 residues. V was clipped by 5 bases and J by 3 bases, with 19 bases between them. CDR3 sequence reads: CATSGLRNTGYTEAFF. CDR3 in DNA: TGTGCCACCAGCGGATTAAGAAACACCGGGTACACTGAAGCTTTCTTT.

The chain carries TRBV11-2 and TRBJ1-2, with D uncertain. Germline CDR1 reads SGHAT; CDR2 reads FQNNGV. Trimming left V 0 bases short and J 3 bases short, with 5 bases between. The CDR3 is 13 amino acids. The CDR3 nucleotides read TGTGCCAGCAGCTTAGAATCGGACTATGGCTACACCTTC. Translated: CASSLESDYGYTF.

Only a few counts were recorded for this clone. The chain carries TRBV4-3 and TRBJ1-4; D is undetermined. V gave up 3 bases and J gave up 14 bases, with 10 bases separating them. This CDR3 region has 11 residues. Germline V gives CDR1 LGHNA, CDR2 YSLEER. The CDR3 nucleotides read TGCGCCAGCAGCCATCTCGGGTCGCTGTTTTTT. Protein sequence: CASSHLGSLFF.

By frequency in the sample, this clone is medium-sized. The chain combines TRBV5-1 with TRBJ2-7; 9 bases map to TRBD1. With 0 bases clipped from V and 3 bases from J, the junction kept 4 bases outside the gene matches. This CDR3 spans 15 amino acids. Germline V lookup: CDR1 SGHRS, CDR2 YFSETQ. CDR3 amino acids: CASSLGGTGNYEQYF. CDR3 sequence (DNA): TGCGCCAGCAGCTTGGGTGGGACAGGGAACTACGAGCAGTACTTC.

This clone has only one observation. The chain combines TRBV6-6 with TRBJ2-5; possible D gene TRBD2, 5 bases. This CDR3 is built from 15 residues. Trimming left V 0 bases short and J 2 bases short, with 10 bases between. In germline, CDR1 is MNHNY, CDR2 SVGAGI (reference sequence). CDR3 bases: TGTGCCAGCAGTTACTCTATCTCGGGGCAAGAGACCCAGTACTTC. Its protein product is CASSYSISGQETQYF.

The CDR3 DNA reads TGTGCCAGCAGTGATCGGGGACAGGGGTCGGAGACCCAGTACTTC. This encodes CASSDRGQGSETQYF. The rearrangement uses TRBV25-1 and TRBJ2-5; 10 positions agree with TRBD1. With V trimmed by 3 bases and J by 5 bases, 6 bases remained unmatched. This CDR3 has 15 residues. The germline CDR1 and CDR2 sequences are MGHDK and SYGVNS.

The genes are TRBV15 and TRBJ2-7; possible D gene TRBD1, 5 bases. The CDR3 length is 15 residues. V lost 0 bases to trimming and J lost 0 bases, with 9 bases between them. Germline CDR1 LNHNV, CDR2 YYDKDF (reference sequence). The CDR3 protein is CATSRDLDSSYEQYF. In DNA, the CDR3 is TGTGCCACCAGCAGAGATCTAGACAGCTCCTACGAGCAGTACTTC.

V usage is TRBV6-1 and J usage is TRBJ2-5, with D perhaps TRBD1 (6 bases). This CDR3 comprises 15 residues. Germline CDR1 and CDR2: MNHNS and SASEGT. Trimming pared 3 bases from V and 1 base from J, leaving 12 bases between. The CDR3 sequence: CASSEQQGSQETQYF. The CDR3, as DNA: TGTGCCAGCAGTGAGCAACAGGGTAGCCAAGAGACCCAGTACTTC.

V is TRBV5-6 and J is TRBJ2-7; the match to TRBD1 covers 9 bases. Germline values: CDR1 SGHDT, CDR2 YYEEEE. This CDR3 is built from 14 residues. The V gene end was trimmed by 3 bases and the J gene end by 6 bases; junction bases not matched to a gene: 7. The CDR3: CASSYRDRVGEQYF. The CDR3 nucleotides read TGTGCCAGCAGCTACCGGGACAGGGTAGGCGAGCAGTACTTC.

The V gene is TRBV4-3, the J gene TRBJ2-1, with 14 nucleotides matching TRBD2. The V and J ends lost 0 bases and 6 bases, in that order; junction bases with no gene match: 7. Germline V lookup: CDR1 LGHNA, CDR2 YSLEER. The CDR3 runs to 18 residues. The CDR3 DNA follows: TGCGCCAGCAGCCAAGATTGGGCGGGACTAGCGGGGGTCAATGAGCAGTTCTTC. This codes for CASSQDWAGLAGVNEQFF.